This T cell receptor (beta chain) was identified during a study of cytomegalovirus exposure and HLA in healthy donors. This CDR3 has 13 residues. The PCR contained 60 Vbeta and 13 Jbeta primers. Sequencing used immunoSEQ multiplex PCR; TCRdb keeps in-frame clones, though not all of them. The listing records about 82,000 clones. About this clone: Its antigen is unknown.

General study results and limits: Prior analysis indicated that the majority of TCR beta V segments exhibited productivity approximately 90% or approximately 30% of the time. In a later analysis, TCR beta V- and J-gene trimming was associated with a missense DCLRE1C variant. As was reported, the HLA-A and HLA-B alleles of most subjects were accurately predicted from TCR beta sequences. Several V segments, TRBV6-2 and TRBV6-3 among them, could not be told apart and were dropped.

The receptor was isolated from a woman aged 25-40 years in good health and CMV-seronegative. The chain has TRBV21-1 and TRBJ2-7; the D call in the table, TRBD1, was not verified against the DNA. TRBV21-1 is noted as a pseudogene. Sequencing was carried out using PBMCs. This CDR3 is CASKGQGTYEQYF. DNA of the CDR3: TGTGCCAGCAAGGGACAGGGTACCTACGAGCAGTACTTC.